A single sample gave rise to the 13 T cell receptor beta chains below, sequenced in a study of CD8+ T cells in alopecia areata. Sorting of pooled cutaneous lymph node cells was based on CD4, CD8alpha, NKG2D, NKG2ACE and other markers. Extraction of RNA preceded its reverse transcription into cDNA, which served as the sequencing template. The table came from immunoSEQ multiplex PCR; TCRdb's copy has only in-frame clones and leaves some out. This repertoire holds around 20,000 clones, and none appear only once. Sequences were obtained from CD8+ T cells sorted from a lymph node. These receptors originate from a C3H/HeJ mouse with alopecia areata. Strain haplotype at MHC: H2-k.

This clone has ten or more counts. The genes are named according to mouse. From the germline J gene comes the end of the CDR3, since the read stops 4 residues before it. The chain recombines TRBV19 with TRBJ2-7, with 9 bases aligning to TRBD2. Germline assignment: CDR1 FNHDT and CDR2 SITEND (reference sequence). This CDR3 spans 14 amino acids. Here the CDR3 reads CASSIIWGGYEQYF. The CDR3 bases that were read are TGTGCCAGCAGTATAATCTGGGGGGGGTAT.

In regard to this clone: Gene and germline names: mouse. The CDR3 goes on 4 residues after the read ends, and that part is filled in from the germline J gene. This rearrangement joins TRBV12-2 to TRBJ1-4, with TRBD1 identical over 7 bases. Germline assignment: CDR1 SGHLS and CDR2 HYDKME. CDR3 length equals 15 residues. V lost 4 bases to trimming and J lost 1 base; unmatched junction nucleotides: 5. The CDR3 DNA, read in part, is TGTGCCAGCTCCCGGCCAGGGGGTTCCAACGAA. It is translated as CASSRPGGSNE. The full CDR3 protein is CASSRPGGSNERLFF.

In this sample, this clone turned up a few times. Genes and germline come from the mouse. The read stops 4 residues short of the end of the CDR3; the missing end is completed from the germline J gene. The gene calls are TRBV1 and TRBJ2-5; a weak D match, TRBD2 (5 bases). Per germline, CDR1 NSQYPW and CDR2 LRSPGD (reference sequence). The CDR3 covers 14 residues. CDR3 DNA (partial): TGCACCTGCAGTGCAGATCCTGGGAAAGAC. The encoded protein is CTCSADPGKD. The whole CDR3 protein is CTCSADPGKDTQYF.

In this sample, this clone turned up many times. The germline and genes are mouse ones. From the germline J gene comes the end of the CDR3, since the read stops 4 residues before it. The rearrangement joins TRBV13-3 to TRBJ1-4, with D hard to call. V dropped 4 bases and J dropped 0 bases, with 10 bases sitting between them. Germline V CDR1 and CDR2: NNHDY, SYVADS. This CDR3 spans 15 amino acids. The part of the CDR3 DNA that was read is TGTGCCAGCAGTTCCCCACAGATTTCCAACGAA. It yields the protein CASSSPQISNE. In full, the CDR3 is CASSSPQISNERLFF.

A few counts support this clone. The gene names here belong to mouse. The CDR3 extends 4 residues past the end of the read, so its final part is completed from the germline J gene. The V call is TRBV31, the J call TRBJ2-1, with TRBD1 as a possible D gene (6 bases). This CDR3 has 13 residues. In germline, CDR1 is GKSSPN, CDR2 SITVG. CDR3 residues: CAWSLQGGAEQFF. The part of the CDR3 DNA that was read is TGTGCCTGGAGTCTACAGGGAGGAGCT.

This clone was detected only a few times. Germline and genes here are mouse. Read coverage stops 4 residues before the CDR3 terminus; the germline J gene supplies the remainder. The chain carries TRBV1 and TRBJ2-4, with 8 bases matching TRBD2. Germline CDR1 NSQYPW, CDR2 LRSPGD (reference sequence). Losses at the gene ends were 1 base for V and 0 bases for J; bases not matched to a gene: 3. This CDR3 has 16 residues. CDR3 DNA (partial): TGCACCTGCAGTGCAGGCTGGGGGGCTAGTCAAAAC. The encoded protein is CTCSAGWGASQN. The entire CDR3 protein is CTCSAGWGASQNTLYF.

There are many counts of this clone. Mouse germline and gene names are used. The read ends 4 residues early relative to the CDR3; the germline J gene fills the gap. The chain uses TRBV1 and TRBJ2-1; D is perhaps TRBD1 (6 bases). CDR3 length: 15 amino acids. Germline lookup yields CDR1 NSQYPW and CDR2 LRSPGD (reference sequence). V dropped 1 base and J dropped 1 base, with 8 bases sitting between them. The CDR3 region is CTCSAGTVNYAEQFF. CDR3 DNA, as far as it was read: TGCACCTGCAGTGCAGGGACAGTAAACTATGCT.

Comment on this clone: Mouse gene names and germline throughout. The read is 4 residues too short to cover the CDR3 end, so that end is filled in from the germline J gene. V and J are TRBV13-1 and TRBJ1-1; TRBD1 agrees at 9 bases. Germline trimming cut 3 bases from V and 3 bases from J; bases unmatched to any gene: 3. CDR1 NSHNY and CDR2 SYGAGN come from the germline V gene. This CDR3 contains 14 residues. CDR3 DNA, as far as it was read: TGTGCCAGCAGTGGGGGACAGGGTGACACA. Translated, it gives CASSGGQGDT. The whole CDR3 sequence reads CASSGGQGDTEVFF.

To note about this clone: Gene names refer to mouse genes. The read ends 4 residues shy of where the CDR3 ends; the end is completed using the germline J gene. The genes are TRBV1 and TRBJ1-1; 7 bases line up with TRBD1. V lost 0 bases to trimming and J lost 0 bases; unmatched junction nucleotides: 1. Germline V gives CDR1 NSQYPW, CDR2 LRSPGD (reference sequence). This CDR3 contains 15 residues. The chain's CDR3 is CTCSAEGQTNTEVFF. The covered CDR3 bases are TGCACCTGCAGTGCAGAGGGACAGACAAACACA. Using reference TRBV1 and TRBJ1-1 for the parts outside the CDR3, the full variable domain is VTLLEQNPRWRLVPRGQAVNLRCILKNSQYPWMSWYQQDLQKQLQWLFTLRSPGDKEVKSLPGADYLATRVTDTELRLQVANMSQGRTLYCTCSAEGQTNTEVFFGKGTRLTVV.

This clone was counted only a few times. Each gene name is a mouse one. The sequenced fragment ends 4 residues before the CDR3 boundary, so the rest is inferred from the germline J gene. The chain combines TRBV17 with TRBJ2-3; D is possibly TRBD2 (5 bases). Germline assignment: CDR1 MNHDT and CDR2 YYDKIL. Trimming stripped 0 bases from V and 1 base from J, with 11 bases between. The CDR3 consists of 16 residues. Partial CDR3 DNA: TGTGCTAGCAGTAGAGATGAGGGCTGGGGTGCAGAA. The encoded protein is CASSRDEGWGAE. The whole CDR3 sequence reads CASSRDEGWGAETLYF.

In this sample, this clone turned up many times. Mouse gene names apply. The CDR3 reads CASSQGLGYEQYF. The part of the CDR3 DNA that was read is TGTGCCAGCAGCCAAGGACTGGGGTAT. V gene TRBV2 combines with J gene TRBJ2-7, with 8 nucleotides matching TRBD2. The read halts 4 residues ahead of the CDR3 end, with the missing end drawn from the germline J gene. The germline gives CDR1 LGHNA, CDR2 YSYQKL. The CDR3 runs to 13 residues.

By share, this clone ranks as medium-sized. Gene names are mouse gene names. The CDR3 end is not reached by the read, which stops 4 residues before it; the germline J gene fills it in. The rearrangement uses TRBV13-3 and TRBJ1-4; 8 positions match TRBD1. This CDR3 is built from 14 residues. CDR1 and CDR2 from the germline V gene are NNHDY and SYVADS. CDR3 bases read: TGTGCCAGCAGTTGGACAGGGTGGAGCGAA. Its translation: CASSWTGWSE. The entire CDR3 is CASSWTGWSERLFF.

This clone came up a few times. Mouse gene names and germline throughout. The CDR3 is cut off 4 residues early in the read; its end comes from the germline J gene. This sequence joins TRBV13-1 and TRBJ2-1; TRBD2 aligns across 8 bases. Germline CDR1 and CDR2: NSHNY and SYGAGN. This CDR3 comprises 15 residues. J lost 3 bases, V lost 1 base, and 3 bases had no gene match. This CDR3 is CASSDRWGGYAEQFF. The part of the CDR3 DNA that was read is TGTGCCAGCAGTGATAGGTGGGGGGGCTATGCT.